This T cell receptor beta chain originates from a study of memory CD4+ T cells and cytomegalovirus serostatus. The CDR3 extends over 12 amino acids. Trimming left V 4 bases short and J 3 bases short, with 7 bases between. The sort gate was single viable CD3+CD4+CD8-CD45RO+ cells for memory CD4+ T cells. The assay was immunoSEQ multiplex PCR, and TCRdb's table has in-frame clones only and misses some. The data hold about 82,000 clones, with 65% to 85% observed a single time. The clonotype comes from an adult in good health and CMV-seronegative. The rearrangement uses TRBV5-3 and TRBJ1-1, with unresolved D. TRBV5-3 is marked as an open reading frame, function uncertain. Sequenced: memory CD4+ T cells from blood. CDR3: CARSPSDTEAFF. The DNA of the CDR3 is TGTGCCAGAAGCCCCAGCGACACTGAAGCTTTCTTT.